This T cell receptor (beta chain) was captured by sequencing in a study of CD8+CD57+ T cells in acquired aplastic anemia. CD8+CD57+ cell expansion had been shown by flow cytometry in patients chosen for sequencing. Each of the patients presented with severe acquired aplastic anemia. General study findings and limits: Significance was not reached for CD8+ Simpson's diversity between patients and controls.

The V gene's germline CDR1 is SGHVS and CDR2 FNYEAQ. Trimming left V 6 bases short and J 5 bases short, with 14 bases between. The CDR3 contains 13 residues. About this clonotype: What it recognizes is unknown.

CDR3 and TCR beta VDJ profiling relied on genomic DNA as the template. TCRdb processed the reads anew with MiXCR; each CDR3 protein has one entry. The sample yields under 250,000 distinct CDR3 sequences, 65% seen once. The rearrangement links TRBV7-6 to TRBJ2-7, with D possibly matching TRBD1 (5 bases). What was sequenced was sorted CD4+, CD8+, or CD8+CD57+ T cells (not recorded which) from PBMCs. This clonotype originated in a human donor with aplastic anemia. The CDR3 DNA is TGTGCCAGCAGTGCAGGGTGGTTCCACGAGCAGTACTTC. The encoded protein is CASSAGWFHEQYF.